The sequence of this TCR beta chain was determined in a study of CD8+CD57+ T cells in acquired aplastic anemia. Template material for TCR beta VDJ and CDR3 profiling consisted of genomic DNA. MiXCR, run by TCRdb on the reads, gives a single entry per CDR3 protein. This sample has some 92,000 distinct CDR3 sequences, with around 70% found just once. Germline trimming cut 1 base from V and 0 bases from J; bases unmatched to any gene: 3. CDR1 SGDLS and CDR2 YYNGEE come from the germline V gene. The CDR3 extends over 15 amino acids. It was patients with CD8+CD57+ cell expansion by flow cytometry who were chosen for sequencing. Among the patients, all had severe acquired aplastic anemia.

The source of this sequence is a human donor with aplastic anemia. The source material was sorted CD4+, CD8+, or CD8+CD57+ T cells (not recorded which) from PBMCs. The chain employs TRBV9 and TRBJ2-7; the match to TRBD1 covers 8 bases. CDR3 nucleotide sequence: TGTGCCAGCAGCGTACAGGGGGCCGGCTCCTACGAGCAGTACTTC. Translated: CASSVQGAGSYEQYF.